The text below deals with one T cell receptor (beta chain). These data belong to a study of liver allograft versus peripheral blood T cells. Study as a whole: Repertoires of T cell receptors in transplanted livers were compared with recipients' peripheral blood repertoires.

TCRdb re-called the reads with MiXCR, one entry per CDR3 protein. The sample includes under 15,000 distinct CDR3 sequences, 28% of them seen just once. This TCR came from a human patient who had a liver transplant. Some T cells may have originated in the graft donor.

CDR3 DNA sequence: TGTGCCTGGGGCCGGGGGAGCGGCGGGACGACAGATACGCAGTATTTT. This gives the protein CAWGRGSGGTTDTQYF. This chain joins TRBV30 and TRBJ2-3; D is possibly TRBD2 (6 bases). V was trimmed by 5 bases and J by 3 bases, leaving 21 bases between them. CDR3 size: 16 residues. Looked up from germline, CDR1 is GTSNPN and CDR2 is SVGIG (reference sequence).